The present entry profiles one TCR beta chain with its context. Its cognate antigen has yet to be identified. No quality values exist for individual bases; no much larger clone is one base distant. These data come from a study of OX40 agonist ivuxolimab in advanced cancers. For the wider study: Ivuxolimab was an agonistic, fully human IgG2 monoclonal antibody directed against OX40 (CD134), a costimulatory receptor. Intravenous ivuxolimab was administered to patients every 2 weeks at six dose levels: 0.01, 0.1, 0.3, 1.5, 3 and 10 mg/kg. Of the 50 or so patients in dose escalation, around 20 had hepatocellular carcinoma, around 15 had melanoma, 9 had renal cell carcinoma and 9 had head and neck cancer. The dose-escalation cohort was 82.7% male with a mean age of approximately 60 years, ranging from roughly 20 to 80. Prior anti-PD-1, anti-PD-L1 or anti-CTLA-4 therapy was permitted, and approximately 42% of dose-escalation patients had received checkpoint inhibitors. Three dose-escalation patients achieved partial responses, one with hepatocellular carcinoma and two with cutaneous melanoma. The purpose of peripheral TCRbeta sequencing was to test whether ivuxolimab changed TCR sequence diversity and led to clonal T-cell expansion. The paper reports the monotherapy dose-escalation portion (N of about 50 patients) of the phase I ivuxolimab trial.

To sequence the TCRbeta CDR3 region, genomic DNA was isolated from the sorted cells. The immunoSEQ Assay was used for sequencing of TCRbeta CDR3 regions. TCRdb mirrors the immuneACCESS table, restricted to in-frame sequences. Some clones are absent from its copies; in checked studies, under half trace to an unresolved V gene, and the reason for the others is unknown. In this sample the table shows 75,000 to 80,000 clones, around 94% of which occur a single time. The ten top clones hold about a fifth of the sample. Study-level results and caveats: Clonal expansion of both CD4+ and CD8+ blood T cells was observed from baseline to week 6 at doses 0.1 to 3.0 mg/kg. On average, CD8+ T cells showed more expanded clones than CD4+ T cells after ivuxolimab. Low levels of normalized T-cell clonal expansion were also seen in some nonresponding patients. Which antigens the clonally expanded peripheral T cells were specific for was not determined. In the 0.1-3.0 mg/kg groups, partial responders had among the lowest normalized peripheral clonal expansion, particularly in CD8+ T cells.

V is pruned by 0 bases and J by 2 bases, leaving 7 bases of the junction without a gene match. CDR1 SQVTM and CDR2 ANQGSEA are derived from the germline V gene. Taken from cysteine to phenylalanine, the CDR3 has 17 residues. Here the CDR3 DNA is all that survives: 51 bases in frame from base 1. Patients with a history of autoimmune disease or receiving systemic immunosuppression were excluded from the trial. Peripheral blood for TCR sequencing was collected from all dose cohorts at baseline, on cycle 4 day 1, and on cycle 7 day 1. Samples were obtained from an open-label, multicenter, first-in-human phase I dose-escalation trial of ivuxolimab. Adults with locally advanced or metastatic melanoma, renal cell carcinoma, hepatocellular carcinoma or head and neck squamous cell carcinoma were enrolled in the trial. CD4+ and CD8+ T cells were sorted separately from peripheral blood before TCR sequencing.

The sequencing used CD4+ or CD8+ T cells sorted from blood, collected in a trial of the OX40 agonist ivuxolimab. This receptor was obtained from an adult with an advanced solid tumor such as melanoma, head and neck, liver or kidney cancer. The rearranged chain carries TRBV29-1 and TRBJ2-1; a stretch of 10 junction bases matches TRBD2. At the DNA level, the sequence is TGCAGCGTTGAAGATCTAGCGGGAGTGAAGCCCTACAATGAGCAGTTCTTC. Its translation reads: CSVEDLAGVKPYNEQFF.